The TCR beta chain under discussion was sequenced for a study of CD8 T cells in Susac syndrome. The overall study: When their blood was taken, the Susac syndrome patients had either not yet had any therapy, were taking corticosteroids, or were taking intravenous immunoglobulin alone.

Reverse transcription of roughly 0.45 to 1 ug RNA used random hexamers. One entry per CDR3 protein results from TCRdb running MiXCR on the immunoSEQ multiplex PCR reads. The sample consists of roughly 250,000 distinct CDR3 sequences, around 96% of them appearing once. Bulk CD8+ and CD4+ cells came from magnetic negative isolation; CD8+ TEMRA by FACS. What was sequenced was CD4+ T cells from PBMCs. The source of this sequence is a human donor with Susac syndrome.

The CDR3 loop reads CAWSGQDRGFHNEQFF. The CDR3, as DNA: TGTGCCTGGAGTGGCCAGGACAGGGGATTTCACAATGAGCAGTTCTTC. The J gene is TRBJ2-1, the V gene TRBV30; 9 nucleotides line up with TRBD1. The germline CDR1 and CDR2 sequences are GTSNPN and SVGIG (reference sequence). The length of the CDR3 is 16 residues. With 1 base clipped from V and 5 bases from J, the junction kept 9 bases outside the gene matches.